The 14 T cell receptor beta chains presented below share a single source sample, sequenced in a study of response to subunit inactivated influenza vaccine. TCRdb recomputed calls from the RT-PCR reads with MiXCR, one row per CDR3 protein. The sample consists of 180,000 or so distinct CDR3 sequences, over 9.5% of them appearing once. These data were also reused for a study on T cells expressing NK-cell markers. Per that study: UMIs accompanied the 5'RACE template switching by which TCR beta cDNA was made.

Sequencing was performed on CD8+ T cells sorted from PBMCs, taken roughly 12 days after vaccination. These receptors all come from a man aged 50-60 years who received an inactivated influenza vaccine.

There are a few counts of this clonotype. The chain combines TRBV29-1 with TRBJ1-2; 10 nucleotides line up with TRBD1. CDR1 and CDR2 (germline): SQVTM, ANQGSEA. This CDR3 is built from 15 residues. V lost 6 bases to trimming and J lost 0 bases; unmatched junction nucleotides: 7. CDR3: CSVPSGTGANYGYTF. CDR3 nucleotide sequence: TGCAGCGTCCCATCAGGGACAGGGGCTAACTATGGCTACACCTTC.

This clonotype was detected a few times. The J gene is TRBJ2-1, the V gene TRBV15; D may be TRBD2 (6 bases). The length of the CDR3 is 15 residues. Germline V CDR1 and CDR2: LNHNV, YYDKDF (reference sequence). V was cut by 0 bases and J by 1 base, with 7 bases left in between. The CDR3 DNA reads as TGTGCCACCAGCAGAGAGGCGGGGTCCTACAATGAGCAGTTCTTC. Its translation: CATSREAGSYNEQFF.

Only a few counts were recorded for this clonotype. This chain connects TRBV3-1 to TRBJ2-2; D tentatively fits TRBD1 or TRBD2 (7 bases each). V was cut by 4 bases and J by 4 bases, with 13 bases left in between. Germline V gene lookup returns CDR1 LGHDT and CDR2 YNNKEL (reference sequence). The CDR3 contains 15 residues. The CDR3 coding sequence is TGTGCCAGCAGCCTGGGGAGGGGGCGCACCGGGGAGCTGTTTTTT. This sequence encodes CASSLGRGRTGELFF.

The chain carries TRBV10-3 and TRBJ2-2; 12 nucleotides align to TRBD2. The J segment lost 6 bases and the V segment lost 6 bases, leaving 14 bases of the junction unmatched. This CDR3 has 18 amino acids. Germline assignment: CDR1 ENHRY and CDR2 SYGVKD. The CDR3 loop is CAIRPGLAGPEGSGELFF. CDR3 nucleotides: TGTGCCATCAGACCGGGACTAGCGGGCCCCGAGGGTTCCGGGGAGCTGTTTTTT.

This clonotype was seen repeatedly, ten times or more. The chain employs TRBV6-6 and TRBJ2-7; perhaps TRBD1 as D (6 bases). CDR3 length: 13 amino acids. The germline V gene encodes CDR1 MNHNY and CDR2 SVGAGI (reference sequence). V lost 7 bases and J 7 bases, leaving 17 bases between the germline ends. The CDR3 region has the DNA TGTGCCAGCACTGTATGGGCAGGGGATGAGCAGTACTTC. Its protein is CASTVWAGDEQYF.

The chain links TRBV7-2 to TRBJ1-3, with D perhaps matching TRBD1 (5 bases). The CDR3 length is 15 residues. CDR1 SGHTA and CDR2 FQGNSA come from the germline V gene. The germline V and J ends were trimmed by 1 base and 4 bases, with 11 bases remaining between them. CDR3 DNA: TGTGCCAGCAGCTTAGACGGGGGTTCAGGAAACACCATATATTTT. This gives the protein CASSLDGGSGNTIYF.

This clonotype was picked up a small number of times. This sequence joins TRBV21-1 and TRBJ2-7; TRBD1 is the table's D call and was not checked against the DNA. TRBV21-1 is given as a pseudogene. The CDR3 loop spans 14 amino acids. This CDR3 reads CASRDRGWYYEQYF. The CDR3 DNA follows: TGTGCCAGCAGAGACAGGGGATGGTACTACGAGCAGTACTTC.

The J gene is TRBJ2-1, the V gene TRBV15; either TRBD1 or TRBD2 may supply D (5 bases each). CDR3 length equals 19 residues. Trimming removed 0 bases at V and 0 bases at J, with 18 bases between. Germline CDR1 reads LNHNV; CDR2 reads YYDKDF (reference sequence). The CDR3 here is CATSRDSRAARGSYNEQFF. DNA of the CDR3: TGTGCCACCAGCAGAGATTCGAGGGCGGCGAGGGGCTCCTACAATGAGCAGTTCTTC.

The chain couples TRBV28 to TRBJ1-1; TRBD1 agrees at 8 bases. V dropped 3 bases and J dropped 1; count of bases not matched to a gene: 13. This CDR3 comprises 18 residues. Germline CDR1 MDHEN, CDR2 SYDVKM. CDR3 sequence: CASSLARTGPFTNTEAFF. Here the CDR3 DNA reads TGTGCCAGCAGTTTGGCTAGGACAGGGCCCTTCACGAACACTGAAGCTTTCTTT.

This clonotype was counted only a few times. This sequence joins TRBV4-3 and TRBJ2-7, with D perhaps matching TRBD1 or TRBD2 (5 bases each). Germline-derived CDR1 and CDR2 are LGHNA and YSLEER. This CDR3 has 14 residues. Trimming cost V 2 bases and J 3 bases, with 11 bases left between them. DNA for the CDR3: TGCGCCAGCAGCCAAAAGGGACCTTTCTACGAGCAGTACTTC. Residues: CASSQKGPFYEQYF.

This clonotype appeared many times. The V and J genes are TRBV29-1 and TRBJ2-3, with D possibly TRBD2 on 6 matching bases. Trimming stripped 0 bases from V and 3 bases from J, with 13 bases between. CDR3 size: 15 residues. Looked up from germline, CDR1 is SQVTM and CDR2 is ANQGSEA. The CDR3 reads CSVEDPIGLTDTQYF. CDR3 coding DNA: TGCAGCGTTGAAGATCCCATCGGACTAACAGATACGCAGTATTTT.

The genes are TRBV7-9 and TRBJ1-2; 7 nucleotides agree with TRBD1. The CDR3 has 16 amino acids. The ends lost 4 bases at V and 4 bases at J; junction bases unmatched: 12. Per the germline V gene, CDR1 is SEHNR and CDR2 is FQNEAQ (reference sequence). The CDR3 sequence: CASSSPTGESGYGYTF. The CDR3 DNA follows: TGTGCCAGCAGCTCTCCTACAGGGGAGAGTGGCTATGGCTACACCTTC.

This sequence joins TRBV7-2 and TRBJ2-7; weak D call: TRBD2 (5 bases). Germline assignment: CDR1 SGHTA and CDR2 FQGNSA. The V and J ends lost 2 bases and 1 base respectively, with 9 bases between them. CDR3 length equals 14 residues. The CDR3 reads CASSLITGSYEQYF. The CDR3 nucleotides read TGTGCCAGCAGCTTAATAACGGGATCCTACGAGCAGTACTTC. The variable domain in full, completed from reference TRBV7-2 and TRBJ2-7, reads GAGVSQSPSNKVTEKGKDVELRCDPISGHTALYWYRQSLGQGLEFLIYFQGNSAPDKSGLPSDRFSAERTGGSVSTLTIQRTQQEDSAVYLCASSLITGSYEQYFGPGTRLTVT.

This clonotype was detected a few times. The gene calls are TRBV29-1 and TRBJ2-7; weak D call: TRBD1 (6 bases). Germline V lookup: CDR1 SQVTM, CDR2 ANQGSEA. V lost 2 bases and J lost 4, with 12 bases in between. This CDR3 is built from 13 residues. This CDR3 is CSVEMGHGYEQYF. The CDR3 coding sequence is TGCAGCGTTGAAATGGGACACGGATACGAGCAGTACTTC.